The clone carrying this T cell receptor (beta chain) appeared a single time. The data stem from a study of CD8 T cells in Susac syndrome. Negative isolation was applied to CD8+ and CD4+ T cells, and FACS enrichment was applied to TEMRA cells. A quantity of roughly 0.5 to 1 ug RNA underwent reverse transcription using random hexamers. TCRdb re-analysed the immunoSEQ multiplex PCR reads in MiXCR, keeping a single row per CDR3 protein. This table has about 200,000 distinct CDR3 sequences, 85% to 95% appearing once. The V end lost 1 base, the J end lost 0 bases, and 4 bases lay between the germline ends. The CDR3 sequence is 14 residues long. Germline CDR1 GTSNPN, CDR2 SVGIG (reference sequence).

The sequence was obtained from a human donor with multiple sclerosis. The V gene is TRBV30, the J gene TRBJ1-6, with unresolved D. What was sequenced was CD4+ T cells from PBMCs. The CDR3 DNA is TGTGCCTGGAGTGACAGCTCCTATAATTCACCCCTCCACTTT. Translating it yields CAWSDSSYNSPLHF.